A single sample is the source of the 24 T cell receptor beta chains below, sequenced in a study of shared clonotypes between healthy human individuals. The protocol was immunoSEQ multiplex PCR, while the TCRdb copy is restricted to in-frame clones and leaves out a portion. The data contain roughly 2,500,000 clones, roughly 93% of them singletons. Material: naive CD4+ T cells from PBMCs. Subset of the sample: CD45RA+ positively selected. Receptors originate from a man between 18 and 29 years old in good health. Some clones in this sample may be carry-over from other donors' samples.

The rearrangement links TRBV6-5 to TRBJ1-6, with D uncertain. This CDR3 is built from 14 residues. Trimming removed 2 bases from V and 10 bases from J, with 12 bases in between. Germline V lookup: CDR1 MNHEY, CDR2 SVGAGI. The CDR3 DNA sequence: TGTGCCAGCAGTTACGAGGGAATAACATCACCCCTCCACTTT. This encodes CASSYEGITSPLHF.

The sample holds a few counts of this clone. J is TRBJ1-1 and V is TRBV5-1, with a weak D call TRBD1 (5 bases). V was pared by 3 bases and J by 5 bases, with 14 bases between. The germline V gene has CDR1 SGHRS and CDR2 YFSETQ. The CDR3 is 14 amino acids. The CDR3 nucleotides are TGCGCCAGCAGCTATGGGACGGGGAGGACTGAAGCTTTCTTT. This encodes CASSYGTGRTEAFF.

CDR3 loop: CASNVREKGRTEAFF. The CDR3 DNA follows: TGTGCCAGTAACGTTAGGGAGAAAGGACGGACTGAAGCTTTCTTT. The chain has TRBV19 and TRBJ1-1; D ambiguous. Germline CDR1 and CDR2: LNHDA and SQIVND (reference sequence). This CDR3 comprises 15 residues. V dropped 7 bases and J dropped 5 bases, with 20 bases sitting between them.

The chain combines TRBV18 with TRBJ2-2; 8 bases are a match to TRBD1. The CDR3 is made up of 16 amino acids. Germline CDR1 reads KGHSH; CDR2 reads LQKENI. The V segment lost 3 bases and the J segment 1 base; nucleotides outside the gene matches: 4. For the CDR3, the DNA is TGTGCCAGCTCACCTCGACAGGGGATGAACACCGGGGAGCTGTTTTTT. This encodes CASSPRQGMNTGELFF.

The chain combines TRBV6-6 with TRBJ2-7; a weak D match, TRBD1 (5 bases). V lost 2 bases to trimming and J lost 2 bases, with 13 bases between them. The CDR3 covers 15 residues. The V gene's germline CDR1 is MNHNY and CDR2 SVGAGI (reference sequence). CDR3 nucleotide sequence: TGTGCCAGCAGTTACGGGCCAGGGCTCGCCTACGAGCAGTACTTC. It specifies CASSYGPGLAYEQYF.

A word on this clone: Other DNA sequences in the sample encode the same CDR3. The chain uses TRBV7-2 and TRBJ2-7; TRBD2 aligns across 10 bases. This CDR3 comprises 15 residues. Germline V CDR1 and CDR2: SGHTA, FQGNSA. V gave up 3 bases and J gave up 3 bases; unmatched junction bases: 5. For the CDR3, the DNA is TGTGCCAGCAGCTTGAGGACTAGCGGCAACTACGAGCAGTACTTC. Amino acids: CASSLRTSGNYEQYF.

A note on this clone: The identical CDR3 is also encoded by other nucleotide sequences in the sample. The rearrangement joins TRBV7-9 to TRBJ2-7, with TRBD2 as a possible D gene (5 bases). Germline CDR1 reads SEHNR; CDR2 reads FQNEAQ (reference sequence). Trimming removed 5 bases from V and 3 bases from J, with 5 bases in between. The CDR3 contains 11 residues. DNA for the CDR3: TGTGCCAGCAGCCGGGACTACGAGCAGTACTTC. This gives the protein CASSRDYEQYF.

This clone was detected once. The CDR3 DNA sequence: TGTGCCAGTACTACCAGCGGGAGTCTTAGGTACGAGCAGTACTTC. This sequence encodes CASTTSGSLRYEQYF. The chain joins TRBV2 to TRBJ2-7; 8 bases fit TRBD2. Per the germline V gene, CDR1 is SNHLY and CDR2 is FYNNEI. J was trimmed by 4 bases and V by 9 bases; bases with no gene match: 14. The CDR3 sequence is 15 residues long.

This chain links TRBV5-1 with TRBJ2-2, with 7 nucleotides matching TRBD2. V trimming: 0 bases; J trimming: 0 bases; junction bases outside the gene matches: 5. CDR3 length: 17 amino acids. Per the germline V gene, CDR1 is SGHRS and CDR2 is YFSETQ. CDR3 DNA sequence: TGCGCCAGCAGCTTGGCCGCGAGCGGGACGAACACCGGGGAGCTGTTTTTT. Translated, it gives CASSLAASGTNTGELFF.

The chain carries TRBV19 and TRBJ1-5, with a tentative D call TRBD1 (5 bases). CDR1 and CDR2 (germline): LNHDA, SQIVND (reference sequence). The CDR3 length is 20 residues. V shed 0 bases and J shed 0 bases, with 21 bases lying between them. CDR3 loop: CASSIDVWAGSGYSNQPQHF. The DNA of the CDR3 is TGTGCCAGTAGTATAGATGTCTGGGCAGGGAGCGGTTATAGCAATCAGCCCCAGCATTTT.

The chain combines TRBV14 with TRBJ2-1; 9 bases line up with TRBD2. J gave up 3 bases and V 5 bases, and 5 bases lay outside the gene matches. Per germline, CDR1 SGHDN and CDR2 FVKESK. The CDR3 totals 15 residues. CDR3 residues: CASSLMTSGYNEQFF. In DNA form, the CDR3 reads TGTGCCAGCAGCTTGATGACTAGCGGCTACAATGAGCAGTTCTTC.

V gene TRBV6-4 combines with J gene TRBJ2-3; 8 bases line up with TRBD1. V shed 4 bases, J shed 6 bases, and the junction held 3 bases outside the gene matches. This CDR3 is built from 13 residues. Germline V gene data show CDR1 as MRHNA and CDR2 as SNTAGT. The CDR3, as DNA: TGTGCCAGCAGTGGACAGGGGCGGGATACGCAGTATTTT. This translates into CASSGQGRDTQYF.

V and J are TRBV5-1 and TRBJ1-1, with TRBD1 as a possible D gene (6 bases). Germline assignment: CDR1 SGHRS and CDR2 YFSETQ. CDR3 size: 14 residues. V was trimmed by 5 bases and J by 7 bases, leaving 18 bases between them. CDR3 sequence: CASRFIWGRDEAFF. The CDR3 DNA reads TGCGCCAGCAGGTTTATTTGGGGGCGCGATGAAGCTTTCTTT.

The chain links TRBV19 to TRBJ1-3; D not certain. Trimming shortened V by 10 bases and J by 2 bases, and 6 bases separated the two germline ends. CDR1 LNHDA and CDR2 SQIVND come from the germline V gene (reference sequence). The CDR3 loop spans 11 amino acids. The DNA of the CDR3 is TGTGCCACCGACACTGGAAACACCATATATTTT. This codes for CATDTGNTIYF. The full variable domain, rest sourced from reference TRBV19 and TRBJ1-3, is DGGITQSPKYLFRKEGQNVTLSCEQNLNHDAMYWYRQDPGQGLRLIYYSQIVNDFQKGDIAEGYSVSREKKESFPLTVTSAQKNPTAFYLCATDTGNTIYFGEGSWLTVV.

The genes are TRBV9 and TRBJ1-6; D possibly corresponds to TRBD1 (5 bases). The CDR3 has 13 residues. V gave up 4 bases and J gave up 7 bases, with 9 bases separating them. Germline loops: CDR1 SGDLS, CDR2 YYNGEE. CDR3 loop: CASSQGENSPLHF. The CDR3 DNA is TGTGCCAGCAGCCAAGGGGAGAATTCACCCCTCCACTTT.

This sequence joins TRBV25-1 and TRBJ1-3; D is perhaps TRBD1 (5 bases). CDR1 and CDR2 (germline): MGHDK, SYGVNS. V lost 2 bases, J lost 0 bases, and 14 bases lay in between. This CDR3 has 17 amino acids. The CDR3 sequence: CASSEEIWGSSGNTIYF. The CDR3 coding sequence is TGTGCCAGCAGTGAAGAGATTTGGGGGAGCTCTGGAAACACCATATATTTT.

This sequence joins TRBV15 and TRBJ2-4, with 11 bases lining up with TRBD2. The CDR3 extends over 18 amino acids. Germline V gene sequence: CDR1 LNHNV, CDR2 YYDKDF (reference sequence). J gave up 2 bases and V 1 base, and 7 bases lay outside the gene matches. The CDR3 is CATSRGLAGTGSKNIQYF. Written as DNA, the CDR3 is TGTGCCACCAGCAGAGGACTAGCGGGGACGGGGTCCAAAAACATTCAGTACTTC. The full variable domain, completed using reference TRBV15 and TRBJ2-4, is DAMVIQNPRYQVTQFGKPVTLSCSQTLNHNVMYWYQQKSSQAPKLLFHYYDKDFNNEADTPDNFQSRRPNTSFCFLDIRSPGLGDTAMYLCATSRGLAGTGSKNIQYFGAGTRLSVL.

CDR3: CASSQGVRQPQHF. In DNA form, the CDR3 reads TGCGCCAGCAGCCAAGGAGTGCGGCAGCCCCAGCATTTT. This chain connects TRBV4-3 to TRBJ1-5; D not resolved. This CDR3 is 13 amino acids long. With 1 base removed from V and 7 bases from J, the gap between germline ends came to 8 bases. The germline gives CDR1 LGHNA, CDR2 YSLEER.

The rearrangement joins TRBV28 to TRBJ2-4, with TRBD1 matching 7 bases. Germline values: CDR1 MDHEN, CDR2 SYDVKM. CDR3 size: 15 residues. After removal of 4 bases from V and 1 base from J, the junction contained 4 bases not matched to a gene. The CDR3: CASSWTGPAKNIQYF. For the CDR3, the DNA is TGTGCCAGCAGTTGGACAGGTCCGGCCAAAAACATTCAGTACTTC.

This sequence joins TRBV5-1 and TRBJ2-7; 10 nucleotides align to TRBD2. There are 17 residues in the CDR3. V was clipped by 2 bases and J by 3 bases; unmatched bases: 11. Germline loops: CDR1 SGHRS, CDR2 YFSETQ. CDR3 sequence: CASSLGLAESYLYEQYF. CDR3 DNA: TGCGCCAGCAGCTTAGGACTAGCGGAATCCTATCTCTACGAGCAGTACTTC.

A note on this clone: The sample holds other DNA sequences that translate to the same CDR3. This sequence joins TRBV10-3 and TRBJ1-2; TRBD1 matches at 9 bases. This CDR3 region has 13 residues. Germline CDR1 reads ENHRY; CDR2 reads SYGVKD. J gave up 2 bases and V 6 bases, and 1 base lay outside the gene matches. Here the CDR3 reads CAIRTGGNYGYTF. CDR3 nucleotide sequence: TGTGCCATCAGGACAGGGGGGAACTATGGCTACACCTTC.

Only one count was recorded for this clone. The rearrangement uses TRBV18 and TRBJ2-3; possible D gene TRBD1, 6 bases. This CDR3 has 15 residues. The germline CDR1 and CDR2 sequences are KGHSH and LQKENI. V was trimmed by 1 base and J by 5 bases, leaving 13 bases between them. For the CDR3, the DNA is TGTGCCAGCTCACCACGATCAGGGGCTGGAGATACGCAGTATTTT. This sequence encodes CASSPRSGAGDTQYF. Variable domain in full (rest from reference TRBV18 and TRBJ2-3): NAGVMQNPRHLVRRRGQEARLRCSPMKGHSHVYWYRQLPEEGLKFMVYLQKENIIDESGMPKERFSAEFPKEGPSILRIQQVVRGDSAAYFCASSPRSGAGDTQYFGPGTRLTVL.

This clone was detected only once. The genes are TRBV4-1 and TRBJ2-7; a possible D gene is TRBD2 (8 bases). Germline assignment: CDR1 MGHRA and CDR2 YSYEKL. V was pared by 0 bases and J by 7 bases, with 31 bases between. The CDR3 covers 20 residues. CDR3 in amino acids: CASSQDRRTGQAGDLREQYF. For the CDR3, the DNA is TGCGCCAGCAGCCAAGATCGAAGGACAGGACAAGCGGGAGACCTACGGGAGCAGTACTTC.

The V gene is TRBV4-1, the J gene TRBJ2-2; possible D gene TRBD2, 6 bases. V was pared by 4 bases and J by 1 base, with 13 bases between. This CDR3 region has 16 residues. Per the germline V gene, CDR1 is MGHRA and CDR2 is YSYEKL. The CDR3 spells CASSRPGLMNTGELFF. CDR3 bases: TGCGCCAGCAGCCGGCCGGGACTGATGAACACCGGGGAGCTGTTTTTT.